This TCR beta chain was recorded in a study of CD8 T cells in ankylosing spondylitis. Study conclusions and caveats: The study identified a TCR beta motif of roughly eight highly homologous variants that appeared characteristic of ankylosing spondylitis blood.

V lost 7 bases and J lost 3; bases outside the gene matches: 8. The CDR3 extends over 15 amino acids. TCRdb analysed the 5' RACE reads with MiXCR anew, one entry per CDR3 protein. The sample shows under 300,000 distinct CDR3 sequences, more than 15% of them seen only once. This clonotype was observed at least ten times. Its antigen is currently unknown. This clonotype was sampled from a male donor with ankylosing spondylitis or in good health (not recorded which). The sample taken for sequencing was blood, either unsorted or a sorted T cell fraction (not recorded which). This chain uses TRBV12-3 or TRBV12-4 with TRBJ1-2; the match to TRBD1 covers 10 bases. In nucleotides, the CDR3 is TGTGCCAGCACCGAAAAGGACAGGGGGTACTATGGCTACACCTTC. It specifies CASTEKDRGYYGYTF.